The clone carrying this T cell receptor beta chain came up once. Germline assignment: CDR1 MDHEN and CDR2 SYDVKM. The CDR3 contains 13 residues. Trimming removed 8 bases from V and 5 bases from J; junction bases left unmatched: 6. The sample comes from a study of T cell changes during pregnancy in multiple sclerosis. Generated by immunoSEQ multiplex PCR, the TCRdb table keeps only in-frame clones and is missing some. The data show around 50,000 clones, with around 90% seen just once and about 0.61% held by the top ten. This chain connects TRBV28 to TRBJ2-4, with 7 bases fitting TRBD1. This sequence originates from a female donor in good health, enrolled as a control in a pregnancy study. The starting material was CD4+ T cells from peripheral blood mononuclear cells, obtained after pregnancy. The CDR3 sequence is CASRQGLQNIQYF. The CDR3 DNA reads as TGTGCCAGCCGACAGGGCCTCCAAAACATTCAGTACTTC.